This entry lists 28 T cell receptor beta chains sequenced from one sample in a study of shared clonotypes between healthy human individuals. The repertoire was sequenced with immunoSEQ multiplex PCR; TCRdb's copy has only in-frame clones and lacks some. The data show roughly 2.4 million clones, 95% seen once. Sequenced material: naive CD4+ T cells sorted from blood. This sample's subset: CD45RA+ positively selected. The receptors come from a young man in good health.

This CDR3 is CASSPRQVETQYF. The CDR3, as DNA: TGTGCCAGCAGCCCACGACAGGTAGAGACCCAGTACTTC. This sequence joins TRBV5-8 and TRBJ2-5; a weak D match, TRBD1 (6 bases). Germline V gene sequence: CDR1 SGHTS, CDR2 YDEGEE. V lost 4 bases and J 4 bases, leaving 11 bases between the germline ends. The CDR3 is 13 amino acids.

The chain employs TRBV7-2 and TRBJ1-6, with TRBD1 as a possible D gene (6 bases). The V end lost 2 bases, the J end lost 10 bases, and 27 bases lay between the germline ends. Germline CDR1 and CDR2: SGHTA and FQGNSA. CDR3 length equals 19 residues. The chain's CDR3 is CASSLSFSGTTGFLSPLHF. DNA of the CDR3: TGTGCCAGCAGCTTATCGTTCTCTGGGACGACAGGCTTCTTGTCACCCCTCCACTTT.

The chain couples TRBV19 to TRBJ2-5; 10 bases align to TRBD2. CDR1 and CDR2 from the germline V gene are LNHDA and SQIVND (reference sequence). The V gene end was trimmed by 3 bases and the J gene end by 5 bases; junction bases not matched to a gene: 9. The length of the CDR3 is 16 residues. The CDR3 sequence is CASSIFLAGDVETQYF. The CDR3 region has the DNA TGTGCCAGTAGTATTTTTCTAGCGGGAGATGTGGAGACCCAGTACTTC.

V is TRBV27 and J is TRBJ1-5, with 8 bases lining up with TRBD1. Germline CDR1 is MNHEY and CDR2 is SMNVEV (reference sequence). This CDR3 spans 15 amino acids. Losses at the gene ends were 4 bases for V and 2 bases for J; bases not matched to a gene: 4. CDR3 sequence (DNA): TGTGCCAGCAGTTCACTGACAGGGGGCAATCAGCCCCAGCATTTT. Amino acids: CASSSLTGGNQPQHF.

In the case of this clone: The junction departs from germline at one end; a sequencing error may be responsible. The chain recombines TRBV7-6 with TRBJ2-5; TRBD2 matches 10 bases. The CDR3 totals 15 residues. In germline, CDR1 is SGHVS, CDR2 FNYEAQ. The DNA of the CDR3 is TGTGCCAGCAGCGTAGCCCTAGCGGGGGCAGAGACCCAGTACTTC. Protein: CASSVALAGAETQYF.

The J gene is TRBJ2-6, the V gene TRBV5-6, with a possible D match to TRBD2 (6 bases). With 3 bases removed from V and 4 bases from J, the gap between germline ends came to 14 bases. The CDR3 spans 16 residues. CDR1 is SGHDT, CDR2 YYEEEE, per germline. The chain's CDR3 is CASSWWRGTGANVLTF. The CDR3, as DNA: TGTGCCAGCAGCTGGTGGAGGGGCACAGGGGCCAACGTCCTGACTTTC.

The chain recombines TRBV6-6 with TRBJ2-3, with D unclear. Trimming removed 3 bases from V and 2 bases from J, with 9 bases in between. Germline CDR1 reads MNHNY; CDR2 reads SVGAGI (reference sequence). The CDR3 is 14 residues long. The CDR3 spells CASSYPSDTDTQYF. CDR3 coding DNA: TGTGCCAGCAGTTATCCCAGCGACACAGATACGCAGTATTTT.

This clone was observed a single time. V and J are TRBV6-5 and TRBJ2-7, with a possible D match to TRBD2 (5 bases). The CDR3 covers 12 residues. Germline V gene lookup returns CDR1 MNHEY and CDR2 SVGAGI. The ends were cut back, 5 bases at V and 5 bases at J, with 10 bases in the middle. The chain's CDR3 is CASSEGPDEQYF. The CDR3 region has the DNA TGTGCCAGCAGTGAGGGCCCGGACGAGCAGTACTTC.

The chain has TRBV5-1 and TRBJ2-2; TRBD2 matches at 7 bases. V dropped 2 bases and J dropped 4; count of bases not matched to a gene: 5. The CDR3 consists of 15 residues. Germline values: CDR1 SGHRS, CDR2 YFSETQ. The DNA for the CDR3 is TGCGCCAGCAGCTTAGCGGGGAAGGCCACCGGGGAGCTGTTTTTT. Protein: CASSLAGKATGELFF.

This rearrangement joins TRBV5-6 to TRBJ2-7; D is uncertain. This CDR3 is 14 amino acids long. The germline V gene encodes CDR1 SGHDT and CDR2 YYEEEE. V was cut by 4 bases and J by 6 bases, with 17 bases left in between. In DNA, the CDR3 is TGTGCCAGCAGCGCTGTTTACACAGCCGCCGAGCAGTACTTC. Its protein product is CASSAVYTAAEQYF.

On this clone: Distinct nucleotide sequences in the sample also encode this CDR3. The rearrangement joins TRBV7-2 to TRBJ2-7, with 8 nucleotides matching TRBD1. CDR3 size: 13 residues. Trimming cost V 1 base and J 6 bases; bases outside gene matches: 2. CDR1 and CDR2 (germline): SGHTA, FQGNSA. CDR3 residues: CASSLGGTGEQYF. DNA of the CDR3: TGTGCCAGCAGCTTAGGGGGGACAGGCGAGCAGTACTTC.

The J gene is TRBJ2-4, the V gene TRBV5-1; a possible D gene is TRBD1 (6 bases). CDR3 length: 12 residues. Trimming left V 0 bases short and J 9 bases short, with 7 bases between. Germline V lookup: CDR1 SGHRS, CDR2 YFSETQ. The CDR3 loop is CASSLGTAIQYF. CDR3 nucleotide sequence: TGCGCCAGCAGCTTGGGGACAGCCATTCAGTACTTC.

CDR3 bases: TGTGCCAGCAGCAGCCACAGCGGGGGGCTGTACGAGCAGTACTTC. Translated, it gives CASSSHSGGLYEQYF. This chain connects TRBV9 to TRBJ2-7; 9 nucleotides match TRBD2. Germline values: CDR1 SGDLS, CDR2 YYNGEE. CDR3 length: 15 amino acids. V lost 4 bases, J lost 4 bases, and 9 bases stayed unmatched.

The chain has TRBV5-1 and TRBJ2-3; no reliable D call. The V and J ends lost 6 bases and 4 bases respectively, with 12 bases between them. The CDR3 sequence is 13 residues long. Germline CDR1 and CDR2: SGHRS and YFSETQ. The CDR3 nucleotides are TGCGCCAGCACAACGGGTGGCCCAGATACGCAGTATTTT. Translation: CASTTGGPDTQYF.

This chain connects TRBV7-9 to TRBJ2-7; 9 bases fit TRBD1. Germline V gene data show CDR1 as SEHNR and CDR2 as FQNEAQ (reference sequence). CDR3 length: 15 amino acids. The V gene end was trimmed by 5 bases and the J gene end by 6 bases; junction bases not matched to a gene: 11. The CDR3 spells CASSESGTGTREQYF. The CDR3, as DNA: TGTGCCAGCAGCGAGTCCGGGACAGGGACACGCGAGCAGTACTTC. The complete variable domain, with remaining parts taken from reference TRBV7-9 and TRBJ2-7, reads DTGVSQNPRHKITKRGQNVTFRCDPISEHNRLYWYRQTLGQGPEFLTYFQNEAQLEKSRLLSDRFSAERPKGSFSTLEIQRTEQGDSAMYLCASSESGTGTREQYFGPGTRLTVT.

The chain joins TRBV25-1 to TRBJ2-6; 8 nucleotides line up with TRBD1. Trimming cost V 0 bases and J 6 bases; bases outside gene matches: 7. Germline V CDR1 and CDR2: MGHDK, SYGVNS. The CDR3 length is 17 residues. The CDR3 here is CASSEYRGTGQANVLTF. CDR3 nucleotides: TGTGCCAGCAGTGAATACAGGGGGACAGGCCAGGCCAACGTCCTGACTTTC.

The chain has TRBV6-1 and TRBJ1-5; D unresolved. Germline CDR1 reads MNHNS; CDR2 reads SASEGT. Trimming pared 6 bases from V and 9 bases from J, leaving 15 bases between. The CDR3 contains 13 residues. In DNA, the CDR3 is TGTGCCAGCAGGCCCGATCAATCAGGGCCCCAGCATTTT. Protein product: CASRPDQSGPQHF.

With respect to this clone: In the same sample, other DNA sequences code for this CDR3. The V call is TRBV29-1, the J call TRBJ2-3, with D possibly TRBD2 on 5 matching bases. The V gene lost 4 bases and the J gene lost 2 bases, with 7 bases spanning the gap. CDR1 and CDR2 from the germline V gene are SQVTM and ANQGSEA. The CDR3 extends over 12 amino acids. CDR3 sequence: CSVVGDTDTQYF. The CDR3 DNA follows: TGCAGCGTTGTGGGAGACACAGATACGCAGTATTTT.

The V and J genes are TRBV21-1 and TRBJ2-2; the D call TRBD2 from the table was never checked on the DNA. TRBV21-1 is described as a pseudogene. This CDR3 contains 13 residues. CDR3 loop: CASQQERTGELFF. The CDR3 DNA reads as TGTGCCAGCCAGCAGGAGCGGACGGGGGAGCTGTTTTTT.

The chain carries TRBV2 and TRBJ1-5; 7 nucleotides line up with TRBD1. With V trimmed by 5 bases and J by 6 bases, 4 bases remained unmatched. Per the germline V gene, CDR1 is SNHLY and CDR2 is FYNNEI. The length of the CDR3 is 13 residues. The CDR3 spells CASSMQGGQPQHF. In nucleotides, the CDR3 is TGTGCCAGCAGTATGCAGGGGGGTCAGCCCCAGCATTTT. Together with reference TRBV2 and TRBJ1-5, the CDR3 gives the full variable domain: EPEVTQTPSHQVTQMGQEVILRCVPISNHLYFYWYRQILGQKVEFLVSFYNNEISEKSEIFDDQFSVERPDGSNFTLKIRSTKLEDSAMYFCASSMQGGQPQHFGDGTRLSIL.

The chain uses TRBV19 and TRBJ1-5; D is undetermined. Looked up from germline, CDR1 is LNHDA and CDR2 is SQIVND (reference sequence). The CDR3 length is 14 residues. Trimming stripped 5 bases from V and 2 bases from J, with 10 bases between. CDR3 nucleotide sequence: TGTGCCAGTAGTCGAGAAATAGGCAATCAGCCCCAGCATTTT. This codes for CASSREIGNQPQHF.

The chain links TRBV18 to TRBJ2-7; 9 bases match TRBD2. The ends lost 1 base at V and 7 bases at J; junction bases unmatched: 5. CDR3 length: 14 residues. Germline values: CDR1 KGHSH, CDR2 LQKENI. CDR3 protein: CASSPQAGGPEQYF. CDR3 nucleotides: TGTGCCAGCTCACCACAGGCGGGAGGGCCGGAGCAGTACTTC.

The CDR3 nucleotides are TGCGCCAGCAGCTTGAAACTAGCGGCTTACTCCTACGAGCAGTACTTC. Translated: CASSLKLAAYSYEQYF. The gene calls are TRBV5-1 and TRBJ2-7, with TRBD2 matching 8 bases. The ends lost 1 base at V and 0 bases at J; junction bases unmatched: 6. This CDR3 spans 16 amino acids. Looked up from germline, CDR1 is SGHRS and CDR2 is YFSETQ.

In this sample, this clone turned up once. This rearrangement joins TRBV27 to TRBJ2-5; 10 bases agree with TRBD1. Germline V gene data show CDR1 as MNHEY and CDR2 as SMNVEV (reference sequence). The V and J ends lost 6 bases and 4 bases, in that order; junction bases with no gene match: 11. The CDR3 is 16 residues long. This CDR3 is CASSNLGQGGGETQYF. The CDR3, as DNA: TGTGCCAGCAGCAACCTCGGACAGGGGGGGGGAGAGACCCAGTACTTC.

The chain carries TRBV5-1 and TRBJ2-3; either TRBD1 or TRBD2 may supply D (5 bases each). CDR1 is SGHRS, CDR2 YFSETQ, per germline. The CDR3 consists of 13 residues. V gave up 4 bases and J gave up 2 bases, with 8 bases separating them. The CDR3 region is CASSRDATDTQYF. CDR3 nucleotide sequence: TGCGCCAGCAGCCGGGACGCCACAGATACGCAGTATTTT.

The V call is TRBV7-2, the J call TRBJ2-3; 7 bases line up with TRBD2. V was clipped by 1 base and J by 3 bases; unmatched bases: 10. The germline gives CDR1 SGHTA, CDR2 FQGNSA. This CDR3 region has 17 residues. CDR3 coding DNA: TGTGCCAGCAGCTTAGTGGTCTCGGGAGGAGGAACAGATACGCAGTATTTT. Translating gives CASSLVVSGGGTDTQYF.

The chain is built from TRBV29-1 and TRBJ1-4; 7 nucleotides match TRBD1. The CDR3 is 14 residues long. V dropped 7 bases and J dropped 5; count of bases not matched to a gene: 10. Germline CDR1 SQVTM, CDR2 ANQGSEA. CDR3 nucleotides: TGCAGCGCATCGGACAGGCCTGGGAATGAAAAACTGTTTTTT. It translates to CSASDRPGNEKLFF.

The V gene is TRBV6-4, the J gene TRBJ2-5, with 9 bases aligning to TRBD2. With V trimmed by 6 bases and J by 1 base, 21 bases remained unmatched. The CDR3 length is 20 residues. Germline V CDR1 and CDR2: MRHNA, SNTAGT. The CDR3 reads CASRDRLPLAGRLFQETQYF. The CDR3 coding sequence is TGTGCCAGCAGGGATCGGCTCCCGCTAGCGGGAAGACTATTCCAAGAGACCCAGTACTTC.